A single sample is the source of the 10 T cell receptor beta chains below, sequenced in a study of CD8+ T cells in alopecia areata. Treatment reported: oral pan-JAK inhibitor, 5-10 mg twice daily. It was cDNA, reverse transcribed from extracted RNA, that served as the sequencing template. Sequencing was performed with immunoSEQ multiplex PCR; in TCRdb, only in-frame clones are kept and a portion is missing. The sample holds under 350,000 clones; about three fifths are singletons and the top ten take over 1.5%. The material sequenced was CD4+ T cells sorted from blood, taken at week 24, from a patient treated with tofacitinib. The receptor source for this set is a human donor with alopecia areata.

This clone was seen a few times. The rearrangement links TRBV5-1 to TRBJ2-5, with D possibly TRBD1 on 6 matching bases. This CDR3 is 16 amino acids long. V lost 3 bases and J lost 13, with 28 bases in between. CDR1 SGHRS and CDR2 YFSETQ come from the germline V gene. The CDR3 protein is CASSSRANRVLGGTYF. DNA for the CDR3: TGCGCCAGCAGCTCGCGTGCAAACAGGGTGCTCGGTGGCACGTACTTC.

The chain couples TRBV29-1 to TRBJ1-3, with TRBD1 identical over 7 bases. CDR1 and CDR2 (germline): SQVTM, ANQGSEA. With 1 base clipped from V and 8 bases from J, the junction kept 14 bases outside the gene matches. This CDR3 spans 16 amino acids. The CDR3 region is CSVEVHRGLGGDTIYF. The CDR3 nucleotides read TGCAGCGTTGAAGTCCACAGGGGACTCGGTGGGGACACCATATATTTT.

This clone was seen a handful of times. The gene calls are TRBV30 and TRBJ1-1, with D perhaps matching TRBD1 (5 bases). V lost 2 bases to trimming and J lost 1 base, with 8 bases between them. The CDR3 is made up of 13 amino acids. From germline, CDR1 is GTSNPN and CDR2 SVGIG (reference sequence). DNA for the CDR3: TGTGCCTGGAGTAGGGACGCGAACACTGAAGCTTTCTTT. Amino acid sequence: CAWSRDANTEAFF.

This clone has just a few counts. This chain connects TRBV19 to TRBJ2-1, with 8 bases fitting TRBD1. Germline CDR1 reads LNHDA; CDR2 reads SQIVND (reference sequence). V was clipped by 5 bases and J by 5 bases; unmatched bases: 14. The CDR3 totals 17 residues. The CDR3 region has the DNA TGTGCCAGTAGTCCCTCCGGAAGACAGGGGAGGAACAATGAGCAGTTCTTC. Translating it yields CASSPSGRQGRNNEQFF.

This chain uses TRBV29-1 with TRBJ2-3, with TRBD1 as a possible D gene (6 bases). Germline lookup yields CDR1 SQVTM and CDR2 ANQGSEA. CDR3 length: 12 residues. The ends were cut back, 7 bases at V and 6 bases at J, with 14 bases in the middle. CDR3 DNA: TGCAGCGGGGACATGTTCGATGATACGCAGTATTTT. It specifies CSGDMFDDTQYF.

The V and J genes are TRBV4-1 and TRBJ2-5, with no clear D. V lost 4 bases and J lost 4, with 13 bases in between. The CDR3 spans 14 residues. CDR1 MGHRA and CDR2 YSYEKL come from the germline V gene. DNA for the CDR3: TGCGCCAGCAGCCCCCCCGGAGCGCGAGAGACCCAGTACTTC. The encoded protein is CASSPPGARETQYF.

CDR3 in amino acids: CSIRFRALYEQYF. The CDR3 region has the DNA TGCAGCATCAGATTCCGGGCCCTCTACGAGCAGTACTTC. The V and J genes are TRBV29-1 and TRBJ2-7, with D uncertain. V lost 8 bases and J 3 bases, leaving 17 bases between the germline ends. The CDR3 has 13 residues. Germline CDR1 SQVTM, CDR2 ANQGSEA.

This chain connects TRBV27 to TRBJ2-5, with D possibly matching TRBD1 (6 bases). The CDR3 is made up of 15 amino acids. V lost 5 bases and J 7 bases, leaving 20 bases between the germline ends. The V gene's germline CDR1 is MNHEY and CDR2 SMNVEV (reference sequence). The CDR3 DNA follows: TGTGCCAGCAGTCTGACACCGGACAGAGTCGGGACCCAGTACTTC. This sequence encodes CASSLTPDRVGTQYF.

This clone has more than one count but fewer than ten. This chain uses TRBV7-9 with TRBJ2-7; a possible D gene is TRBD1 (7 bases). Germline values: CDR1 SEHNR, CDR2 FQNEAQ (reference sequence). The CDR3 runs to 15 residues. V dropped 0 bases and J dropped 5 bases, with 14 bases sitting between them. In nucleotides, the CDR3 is TGTGCCAGCAGCTTAGCGGACAGGTTAGCGGACGAGCAGTACTTC. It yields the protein CASSLADRLADEQYF. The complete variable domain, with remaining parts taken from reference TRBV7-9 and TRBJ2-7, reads DTGVSQNPRHKITKRGQNVTFRCDPISEHNRLYWYRQTLGQGPEFLTYFQNEAQLEKSRLLSDRFSAERPKGSFSTLEIQRTEQGDSAMYLCASSLADRLADEQYFGPGTRLTVT.

The CDR3 protein is CACLFVLEQFF. The CDR3 nucleotides are TGTGCCTGCCTTTTTGTCCTTGAGCAGTTCTTC. The chain carries TRBV30 and TRBJ2-1; D unresolved. V lost 6 bases to trimming and J lost 9 bases, with 12 bases between them. This CDR3 is 11 amino acids long. CDR1 and CDR2 (germline): GTSNPN, SVGIG (reference sequence).